These 14 T cell receptor beta chains came from one sample sequenced in a study of control samples from healthy donors and cancer patients. Sequencing used immunoSEQ multiplex PCR; TCRdb keeps in-frame clones, though not all of them. The repertoire holds 100,000 to 150,000 clones, with about 90% as singletons. What was sequenced was blood. The source of these receptors is a young man in good health.

The table lists this clone with a few counts. The chain employs TRBV28 and TRBJ1-3; 8 bases agree with TRBD1. Looked up from germline, CDR1 is MDHEN and CDR2 is SYDVKM. The length of the CDR3 is 14 residues. J lost 3 bases, V lost 6 bases, and 4 bases had no gene match. In DNA, the CDR3 is TGTGCCAGCAGCCCGACAGGGGTTGGAAACACCATATATTTT. Amino acids: CASSPTGVGNTIYF. Complete variable domain (other parts from reference TRBV28 and TRBJ1-3): DVKVTQSSRYLVKRTGEKVFLECVQDMDHENMFWYRQDPGLGLRLIYFSYDVKMKEKGDIPEGYSVSREKKERFSLILESASTNQTSMYLCASSPTGVGNTIYFGEGSWLTVV.

V gene TRBV2 combines with J gene TRBJ2-2; 7 bases match TRBD1. The CDR3 consists of 13 residues. Per germline, CDR1 SNHLY and CDR2 FYNNEI. With V trimmed by 8 bases and J by 4 bases, 4 bases remained unmatched. The CDR3 DNA sequence: TGTGCCAGCGGGACAGACCCCACCGGGGAGCTGTTTTTT. As protein: CASGTDPTGELFF.

J is TRBJ2-7 and V is TRBV7-2, with a possible D match to TRBD2 (6 bases). V lost 3 bases to trimming and J lost 1 base, with 13 bases between them. The germline V gene has CDR1 SGHTA and CDR2 FQGNSA. This CDR3 comprises 15 residues. The CDR3 region has the DNA TGTGCCAGCAGCTTCGATAGCGGACCTTCCTACGAGCAGTACTTC. Its protein is CASSFDSGPSYEQYF. Together with reference TRBV7-2 and TRBJ2-7, the CDR3 gives the full variable domain: GAGVSQSPSNKVTEKGKDVELRCDPISGHTALYWYRQSLGQGLEFLIYFQGNSAPDKSGLPSDRFSAERTGGSVSTLTIQRTQQEDSAVYLCASSFDSGPSYEQYFGPGTRLTVT.

The rearrangement joins TRBV10-3 to TRBJ1-5; no clear D gene. Per the germline V gene, CDR1 is ENHRY and CDR2 is SYGVKD. Trimming took off 6 bases at V and 0 bases at J, with 21 bases between the two ends. The CDR3 has 18 amino acids. As DNA, the CDR3 is TGTGCCATCAGCCTAATGGGTACAGATCCCTTTAGCAATCAGCCCCAGCATTTT. Translation: CAISLMGTDPFSNQPQHF.

The rearrangement joins TRBV25-1 to TRBJ2-1; 10 bases match TRBD1. The V gene end was trimmed by 4 bases and the J gene end by 7 bases; junction bases not matched to a gene: 13. Per the germline V gene, CDR1 is MGHDK and CDR2 is SYGVNS. CDR3 length: 17 residues. The CDR3 DNA sequence: TGTGCCAGCAGTGGTCCGGGACAGGGGTCGGGGACGAATGAGCAGTTCTTC. This encodes CASSGPGQGSGTNEQFF.

The J gene is TRBJ2-6, the V gene TRBV2; the D gene is possibly TRBD1 (6 bases). Per the germline V gene, CDR1 is SNHLY and CDR2 is FYNNEI. The CDR3 runs 16 residues. Trimming shortened V by 7 bases and J by 0 bases, and 13 bases separated the two germline ends. The CDR3 sequence: CASIPDRLSGANVLTF. In nucleotides, the CDR3 is TGTGCCAGCATCCCGGACAGACTCTCTGGGGCCAACGTCCTGACTTTC.

The chain links TRBV7-6 to TRBJ2-1, with a weak D call TRBD2 (6 bases). The CDR3 spans 13 residues. Trimming shortened V by 8 bases and J by 6 bases, and 14 bases separated the two germline ends. Germline assignment: CDR1 SGHVS and CDR2 FNYEAQ. The DNA of the CDR3 is TGTGCCAGCCTCCGGGAGTTGGGCAATGAGCAGTTCTTC. Protein product: CASLRELGNEQFF.

The gene calls are TRBV7-2 and TRBJ1-1, with TRBD1 as a possible D gene (6 bases). Germline-derived CDR1 and CDR2 are SGHTA and FQGNSA. The ends were cut back, 7 bases at V and 4 bases at J, with 16 bases in the middle. This CDR3 contains 14 residues. For the CDR3, the DNA is TGTGCCAGCACCCTATTAGGGGGAATCACTGAAGCTTTCTTT. Its protein product is CASTLLGGITEAFF.

This clone was seen at least ten times. This rearrangement joins TRBV24-1 to TRBJ1-2; 7 bases are shared with TRBD1. The germline gives CDR1 KGHDR, CDR2 SFDVKD. This CDR3 spans 16 amino acids. The junction had 10 bases not matched to a gene; V was cut back by 3 bases and J by 4 bases. The CDR3 region has the DNA TGTGCCACCAGTGATCCCGGGACAGACCTTTTCTATGGCTACACCTTC. Protein: CATSDPGTDLFYGYTF.

The rearrangement uses TRBV5-6 and TRBJ2-7, with D possibly being TRBD2 (7 bases). The germline CDR1 and CDR2 sequences are SGHDT and YYEEEE. V dropped 1 base and J dropped 0 bases, with 17 bases sitting between them. This CDR3 is built from 17 residues. CDR3 region: CASSLRGGTRSSYEQYF. The DNA for the CDR3 is TGTGCCAGCAGCTTGAGGGGGGGCACCCGGAGCTCCTACGAGCAGTACTTC. Using reference TRBV5-6 and TRBJ2-7 for the parts outside the CDR3, the full variable domain is DAGVTQSPTHLIKTRGQQVTLRCSPKSGHDTVSWYQQALGQGPQFIFQYYEEEERQRGNFPDRFSGHQFPNYSSELNVNALLLGDSALYLCASSLRGGTRSSYEQYFGPGTRLTVT.

The CDR3 DNA reads as TGTGCCAGCAGTTTGTCCGTTGAGCAGTACTTC. As protein: CASSLSVEQYF. The chain couples TRBV11-2 to TRBJ2-7; no clear D gene. Trimming shortened V by 6 bases and J by 7 bases, and 10 bases separated the two germline ends. Germline V lookup: CDR1 SGHAT, CDR2 FQNNGV. The CDR3 runs to 11 residues.

This clone was counted at least ten times. V gene TRBV6-5 combines with J gene TRBJ2-7; D remains unclear. Trimming removed 7 bases from V and 2 bases from J, with 15 bases in between. The germline gives CDR1 MNHEY, CDR2 SVGAGI. The CDR3 covers 14 residues. DNA for the CDR3: TGTGCCAGCACCCCGGCCTTTTCGGCCTACGAGCAGTACTTC. Amino acid sequence: CASTPAFSAYEQYF.

The sample holds one count of this clone. Written as DNA, the CDR3 is TGTGCCAGCAGCTTGGGGGGGGGCTCTGGAAACACCATATATTTT. Translated, it gives CASSLGGGSGNTIYF. The chain uses TRBV11-2 and TRBJ1-3, with D perhaps TRBD1 (5 bases). The CDR3 consists of 15 residues. Germline CDR1 is SGHAT and CDR2 is FQNNGV. Trimming cost V 3 bases and J 0 bases, with 9 bases left between them.

The chain is built from TRBV27 and TRBJ2-5; unclear D gene. There are 13 residues in the CDR3. Looked up from germline, CDR1 is MNHEY and CDR2 is SMNVEV (reference sequence). The germline V and J ends were trimmed by 0 bases and 4 bases, with 6 bases remaining between them. Here the CDR3 reads CASSLSRPETQYF. CDR3 DNA: TGTGCCAGCAGTTTATCGCGTCCAGAGACCCAGTACTTC.